This TCR beta chain emerged from a study of T cell responses to AZD1222 COVID-19 vaccine. Broader study findings: Just five or six AZD1222 recipients were seropositive at baseline. Spike as a whole was targeted by vaccine-associated CD4 TCRs, dominant at 160-218 and 743-854. Every sample of the repertoires postdated the peak T cell response.

On this clone: Its antigen remains unknown.

Sequencing was performed with immunoSEQ multiplex PCR; in TCRdb, only in-frame clones are kept and a portion is missing. The table lists roughly 150,000 clones, about 90% of them singletons. CDR3 length: 17 residues. V was pared by 2 bases and J by 5 bases, with 6 bases of the junction left unmatched. Germline CDR1 reads SEHNR; CDR2 reads FQNEAQ (reference sequence). V is TRBV7-9 and J is TRBJ2-1, with 13 nucleotides matching TRBD2. The receptor was isolated from an adult in good health. This material consisted of peripheral blood, taken on day 0 of AZD1222 vaccination. This chain's CDR3 is CASSLFRTSGSNNEQFF. CDR3 bases: TGTGCCAGCAGCTTATTTAGGACTAGCGGGAGTAACAATGAGCAGTTCTTC.